A single sample gave rise to the 10 T cell receptor beta chains below, sequenced in a study of tissue T cells after allogeneic stem cell transplantation (dated 2022 in TCRdb). Explained via the paper, the time point label denotes: mouse harvest day 7 after allogeneic transplant. Mouse grafts combined 10^7 T-cell-depleted bone marrow cells with 10^6 splenic CD5+ T cells, given via tail vein injection. Preparation of the library involved the immunoSEQ multiplex PCR assay. This immuneACCESS table, as held by TCRdb, lists in-frame sequences with V and J called but not all clones. Of the missing ones, under half trace to an unresolved V gene in checked studies; the others have no known cause. For this sample the table gives about 7,400 clones, of which about 50% were detected only once. The ten most abundant clones make up roughly 5% of the sample. The sample comprised gut tissue. The receptors were gathered from a female BALB/c mouse given C57BL/6 T cells with graft-versus-host disease after an allogeneic hematopoietic cell transplant.

With respect to this clone: The genes are named according to mouse. The read ends 1 residue early relative to the CDR3; the germline J gene fills the gap. The J gene is TRBJ2-5, the V gene TRBV23; the D call TRBD2 from the table was never checked on the DNA. The germline CDR1 and CDR2 sequences are KGHTA and FQNQQP. The length of the CDR3 is 13 residues. The CDR3 region is CSSSPLGVDTQYF. Partial CDR3 DNA: TGCTCCAGCAGTCCACTGGGGGTAGACACCCAGTAC.

In regard to this clone: The germline and genes are mouse ones. Incomplete CDR3 DNA: TGTGCCAGCAGTCGGGACAGGGGCTATGAACAGTAC. Its protein is CASSRDRGYEQY. The full CDR3 protein reads CASSRDRGYEQYF. V and J are TRBV26 and TRBJ2-7; 10 bases match TRBD1. The read stops 1 residue short of the end of the CDR3; the missing end is completed from the germline J gene. This CDR3 spans 13 amino acids. Germline V CDR1 and CDR2: KGHPV, FQNQEV (reference sequence). Losses at the gene ends were 4 bases for V and 3 bases for J; bases not matched to a gene: 0.

About this clone itself: Gene names and germline refer to mouse. The read ends 1 residue before the CDR3 terminus; that terminus is restored from the germline J gene. V is TRBV26 and J is TRBJ1-2; D call uncertain. V was cut by 4 bases and J by 4 bases, with 7 bases left in between. The CDR3 has 12 residues. From germline, CDR1 is KGHPV and CDR2 FQNQEV (reference sequence). Partial CDR3 DNA: TGTGCCAGCAGTCCCCGGGGCTCCGACTACACC. It encodes CASSPRGSDYT. The whole CDR3 sequence is CASSPRGSDYTF.

Regarding this clone: Mouse names are used for the genes. The read terminates 1 residue ahead of where the CDR3 ends, so the germline J gene completes it. The V gene is TRBV3, the J gene TRBJ2-3, with TRBD2 identical over 12 bases. The CDR3 consists of 16 residues. Trimming took 5 bases from V and 1 from J; bases not matched to a gene: 4. Germline V lookup: CDR1 SNHLY, CDR2 FYNGKV (reference sequence). The CDR3 DNA, read in part, is TGTGCCAGCAGCACCCGACTGGGGGGGCGTGCAGAAACGCTGTAT. It specifies CASSTRLGGRAETLY. The full CDR3 protein is CASSTRLGGRAETLYF. Drawing the rest from reference TRBV3 and TRBJ2-3, the complete variable domain is GPKVLQIPSHQIIDMGQMVTLNCDPVSNHLYFYWYKQILGQQMEFLVNFYNGKVMEKSKLFKDQFSVERPDGSYFTLKIQPTALEDSAVYFCASSTRLGGRAETLYFGSGTRLTVL.

This clone was counted a few times. Gene labels here are mouse ones. From the germline J gene comes the end of the CDR3, since the read stops 1 residue before it. V and J are TRBV26 and TRBJ2-5, with 10 bases fitting TRBD1. Per the germline V gene, CDR1 is KGHPV and CDR2 is FQNQEV (reference sequence). V was pared by 6 bases and J by 5 bases, with 2 bases of the junction left unmatched. The CDR3 contains 13 residues. The sequenced part of the CDR3 DNA is TGTGCCAGCAGGGACAGGGGGGGAGACACCCAGTAC. Translation gives CASRDRGGDTQY. The complete CDR3 sequence is CASRDRGGDTQYF. Supplemented by reference TRBV26 and TRBJ2-5, the full variable domain reads NSKVIQTPRYLVKGQGQKAKMRCIPEKGHPVVFWYQQNKNNEFKFLINFQNQEVLQQIDMTEKRFSAECPSNSPCSLEIQSSEAGDSALYLCASRDRGGDTQYFGPGTRLLVL.

This clone is a singleton in its sample. Here the gene names and germline are mouse. The CDR3 end falls 1 residue outside the read, so it is completed with the germline J gene. The gene calls are TRBV13-2 and TRBJ1-2; D is possibly TRBD1 (5 bases). Trimming took off 1 base at V and 2 bases at J, with 9 bases between the two ends. Germline values: CDR1 NNHNN, CDR2 SYGAGS (reference sequence). The CDR3 loop spans 14 amino acids. Here the CDR3 reads CASGDLRDNSDYTF. Incomplete CDR3 DNA: TGTGCCAGCGGTGATCTCAGGGACAACTCCGACTACACC.

A word on this clone: The junction and the germline gene differ at one end; a read error may be behind it. These gene names are mouse names. The read ends 1 residue early relative to the CDR3; the germline J gene fills the gap. The same CDR3 arises from other DNA sequences in this sample as well. This chain connects TRBV13-2 to TRBJ2-2, with TRBD1 identical over 8 bases. Germline CDR1 reads NNHNN; CDR2 reads SYGAGS (reference sequence). CDR3 size: 16 residues. The CDR3 loop reads CASGDQDRANTGQLYF. The covered CDR3 bases are TGTGCCAGCGGTGATCAGGACAGGGCAAACACTGGGCAGCTCTAC.

Concerning this clone itself: Gene names denote mouse genes. The read gets to within 1 residue of the CDR3 end, and the germline J gene fills in the rest. This chain joins TRBV26 and TRBJ1-6, with 11 bases matching TRBD1. TRBJ1-6 is flagged as an ORF with uncertain function. The CDR3 extends over 15 amino acids. The trim removed 2 bases at V and 10 bases at J, leaving 4 bases unmatched. Germline CDR1 KGHPV, CDR2 FQNQEV (reference sequence). The CDR3 DNA, read in part, is TGTGCCAGCAGTCTGACCGGGACAGGGGGATCGCCCCTCTAC. Translating gives CASSLTGTGGSPLY. The entire CDR3 protein reads CASSLTGTGGSPLYF.

This clone was picked up a small number of times. Gene names and germline refer to mouse. Read sequence stops 1 residue before the CDR3 end, and the germline J gene provides the missing end. The chain uses TRBV26 and TRBJ1-6; D uncertain. TRBJ1-6 is assigned to the ORF class and has an uncertain function. The CDR3 has 14 residues. Trimming took off 2 bases at V and 4 bases at J, with 6 bases between the two ends. Per the germline V gene, CDR1 is KGHPV and CDR2 is FQNQEV (reference sequence). The DNA read from the CDR3 is TGTGCCAGCAGTCTGGAGGGATATAATTCGCCCCTCTAC. Its translation: CASSLEGYNSPLY. The entire CDR3 protein is CASSLEGYNSPLYF.

This clone turned up a few times. Gene names follow the mouse nomenclature. The read ends 1 residue early relative to the CDR3; the germline J gene fills the gap. V usage is TRBV13-3 and J usage is TRBJ1-3; 9 nucleotides line up with TRBD1. This CDR3 is built from 15 residues. The germline gives CDR1 NNHDY, CDR2 SYVADS. Trimming cost V 6 bases and J 1 base; bases outside gene matches: 5. CDR3 DNA, as far as it was read: TGTGCCAGCACCCCGGACAGGGGATCTGGAAATACGCTCTAT. Its translation: CASTPDRGSGNTLY. The entire CDR3 sequence reads CASTPDRGSGNTLYF.